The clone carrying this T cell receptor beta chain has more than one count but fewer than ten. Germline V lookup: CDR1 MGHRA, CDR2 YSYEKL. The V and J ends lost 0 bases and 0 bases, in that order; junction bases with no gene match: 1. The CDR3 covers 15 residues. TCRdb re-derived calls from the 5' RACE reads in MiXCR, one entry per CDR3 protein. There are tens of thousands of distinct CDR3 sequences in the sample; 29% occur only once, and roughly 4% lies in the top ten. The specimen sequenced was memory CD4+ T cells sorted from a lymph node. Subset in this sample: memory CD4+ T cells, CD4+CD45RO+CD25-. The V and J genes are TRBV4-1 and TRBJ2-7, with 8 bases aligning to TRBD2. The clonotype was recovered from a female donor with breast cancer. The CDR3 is CASSQEGLGSYEQYF. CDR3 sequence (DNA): TGCGCCAGCAGCCAAGAGGGACTAGGCTCCTACGAGCAGTACTTC.